This T cell receptor beta chain stems from a study of identical twins. Via MiXCR, TCRdb re-called the 5' RACE reads, giving one row per CDR3 protein. This table has roughly 770,000 distinct CDR3 sequences, around a sixth appearing once. Comment on this clonotype: What it binds is unknown.

The CDR3 has 13 amino acids. The V and J ends lost 4 bases and 4 bases respectively, with 8 bases between them. General study findings and limits: The degree of excess twin sharing was weaker in beta out-of-frame sequences.

Every sampled donor was Caucasian and healthy. The same data also went into a second study, on T cells expressing NK-cell markers.

This chain connects TRBV12-3 or TRBV12-4 to TRBJ1-5; unclear D gene. This clonotype was obtained from a woman under 30 in good health. Sequencing was done on a sample of PBMCs. The CDR3 sequence is CASSSIRNQPQHF. Written as DNA, the CDR3 is TGTGCCAGCAGTTCGATACGAAATCAGCCCCAGCATTTT.